Listed below are T cell receptor beta chains from one sample, sequenced in a study of human T cells and chemical hapten exposure. TCRdb itself ran the RACE reads through MiXCR, one entry per CDR3 protein. The table has around 95,000 distinct CDR3 sequences, 11% seen once; the top ten hold about 3.1%. Material: whole blood, obtained in connection with sensitization to the hapten diphenylcyclopropenone (DPC). The source is a woman aged 55-69 years with alopecia areata. Some clones in this sample may be carry-over from other donors' samples. Both conserved end residues are part of each CDR3. A D gene is named only where the DNA matches it firmly. The size field is filled for only some rows; it gives once, few, many or a size class.

d_call	v_call	clone_size	j_call	cdr3_aa	cdr3_nt
-	TRBV3-1	few	TRBJ1-1	CASSQGPGNTEAFF	TGTGCCAGCAGCCAAGGTCCGGGAAACACTGAAGCTTTCTTT
TRBD1	TRBV7-9	few	TRBJ1-1	CASSPGTGGFMNTEAFF	TGTGCCAGCAGCCCCGGGACAGGGGGTTTCATGAACACTGAAGCTTTCTTT
TRBD1	TRBV3-1	few	TRBJ1-2	CASSQTGTGVYGYTF	TGTGCCAGCAGCCAAACCGGGACAGGGGTCTATGGCTACACCTTC
TRBD1	TRBV4-2	few	TRBJ1-2	CASSQSGQGPDVYGYTF	TGTGCCAGCAGCCAGTCGGGACAGGGGCCGGACGTCTATGGCTACACCTTC
TRBD2	TRBV10-1	many	TRBJ2-7	CASSESVAGTYEQYF	TGCGCCAGCAGTGAGTCCGTAGCGGGGACCTACGAGCAGTACTTC
TRBD1	TRBV12-3/TRBV12-4	many	TRBJ2-3	CASSRQGGTQYF	TGTGCCAGCAGTCGACAGGGGGGTACGCAGTATTTT
-	TRBV4-2	many	TRBJ2-3	CASSQEEAGAAAGTQYF	TGTGCCAGCAGCCAAGAGGAGGCGGGGGCGGCCGCAGGGACGCAGTATTTT
-	TRBV10-3	-	TRBJ2-2	CAISGENTGELFF	TGTGCCATCAGCGGCGAAAACACCGGGGAGCTGTTTTTT
-	TRBV15	many	TRBJ1-2	CATSTLAGIRLDGYTF	TGTGCCACCAGCACCCTTGCAGGGATCAGGCTGGATGGCTACACCTTC
TRBD1	TRBV20-1	many	TRBJ1-2	CSARDQGANYGYTF	TGCAGTGCTAGAGATCAGGGGGCCAACTATGGCTACACCTTC
TRBD2	TRBV2	many	TRBJ2-7	CASSLTSGGLLSSYEQYF	TGTGCCAGCAGTCTGACTAGCGGGGGCCTCCTTTCATCCTACGAGCAGTACTTC
-	TRBV7-3	many	TRBJ2-2	CASSLQGWGNTGELFF	TGTGCCAGCAGCTTACAGGGTTGGGGAAACACCGGGGAGCTGTTTTTT
TRBD2	TRBV5-1	few	TRBJ2-5	CASSLGATSGRETQYF	TGCGCCAGCAGTCTTGGGGCGACTAGCGGGCGAGAGACCCAGTACTTC
-	TRBV20-1	few	TRBJ1-3	CSGTESGSTIYF	TGCAGTGGGACGGAGTCTGGAAGCACCATATATTTT
TRBD1	TRBV6-2/TRBV6-3	-	TRBJ1-1	CASNDRGPEAFF	TGTGCCAGCAATGACAGGGGCCCTGAAGCTTTCTTT
TRBD1	TRBV5-1	-	TRBJ1-1	CASSGGQVRNTEAFF	TGCGCCAGCAGCGGGGGACAGGTACGGAACACTGAAGCTTTCTTT
TRBD2	TRBV7-3	few	TRBJ2-3	CASSLMAGGPSDTQYF	TGTGCCAGCAGCTTAATGGCGGGGGGGCCGTCAGATACGCAGTATTTT
-	TRBV29-1	few	TRBJ1-5	CSVSGGNQPQHF	TGCAGCGTTTCAGGGGGCAATCAGCCCCAGCATTTT
TRBD1	TRBV20-1	-	TRBJ1-5	CSARDRGGQEQPQHF	TGCAGTGCTAGGGACAGGGGGGGCCAGGAGCAGCCCCAGCATTTT
TRBD2	TRBV7-6	few	TRBJ2-5	CASSLEVRGGGTQYF	TGTGCCAGCAGCTTAGAGGTCCGGGGGGGCGGGACCCAGTACTTC
-	TRBV6-6	-	TRBJ2-3	CASSNPEHAGELADTQYF	TGTGCCAGCAGTAACCCTGAACATGCAGGGGAGTTGGCAGATACGCAGTATTTT
-	TRBV7-9	-	TRBJ2-2	CASSPSLTGELFF	TGTGCCAGCAGCCCGAGCCTAACCGGGGAGCTGTTTTTT
-	TRBV7-2	-	TRBJ1-4	CASGLWGDPNEKLFF	TGTGCCAGCGGCTTATGGGGGGACCCCAATGAAAAACTGTTTTTT
-	TRBV2	-	TRBJ2-5	CASRGGLRSEETQYF	TGTGCCAGCAGGGGCGGGCTTAGGAGCGAGGAGACCCAGTACTTC
-	TRBV7-2	many	TRBJ1-1	CASSLQDNTEAFF	TGTGCCAGCAGCTTACAGGACAACACTGAAGCTTTCTTT
-	TRBV6-5	few	TRBJ2-7	CASRFYDEQYF	TGTGCCAGCAGGTTTTACGACGAGCAGTACTTC
TRBD1	TRBV4-1	many	TRBJ1-1	CASSYVGQGAATEAFF	TGCGCCAGCAGTTACGTTGGACAGGGGGCAGCCACTGAAGCTTTCTTT
TRBD1	TRBV27	many	TRBJ1-6	CASSLFGTGTGIAGSYNSPLHF	TGTGCCAGCAGTTTATTCGGGACCGGGACAGGCATCGCGGGCTCCTATAATTCACCCCTCCACTTT
TRBD1	TRBV10-3	-	TRBJ2-5	CAIRKGAGAPGETQYF	TGTGCCATCAGAAAGGGGGCGGGCGCTCCCGGAGAGACCCAGTACTTC
TRBD1	TRBV10-3	-	TRBJ2-5	CAISGRDRGGSEETQYF	TGTGCCATCAGTGGACGGGACAGGGGCGGGTCGGAAGAGACCCAGTACTTC
TRBD1	TRBV23-1	-	TRBJ2-7	CASSRLGQNSYEQYF	TGCGCCAGCAGTCGTCTGGGACAGAACTCGTATGAGCAGTACTTC
TRBD2	TRBV5-4	few	TRBJ2-2	CASSLTWRGAFTGELFF	TGTGCCAGCAGCTTGACGTGGCGGGGGGCCTTCACCGGGGAGCTGTTTTTT
TRBD1	TRBV7-9	many	TRBJ1-2	CASSPGGSRGQLGYTF	TGTGCCAGCAGCCCTGGCGGGAGCAGGGGGCAGTTAGGCTACACCTTC
-	TRBV11-2	few	TRBJ2-2	CASSFRGAGEPFF	TGTGCCAGCAGCTTTCGGGGGGCCGGGGAGCCTTTTTTT
-	TRBV11-3	many	TRBJ2-6	CASSLVAGANVLTF	TGTGCCAGCAGCTTAGTGGCAGGGGCCAACGTCCTGACTTTC
TRBD1	TRBV7-8	few	TRBJ1-5	CASSSTGDYSNQPQHF	TGTGCCAGCAGCTCGACAGGGGATTATAGCAATCAGCCCCAGCATTTT
-	TRBV7-9	few	TRBJ1-1	CASSFERGRSTEAFF	TGTGCCAGCAGCTTTGAGAGGGGAAGAAGCACTGAAGCTTTCTTT
TRBD1	TRBV7-9	many	TRBJ1-4	CASSLTVGTGFEKLFF	TGTGCCAGCAGCCTAACGGTCGGGACAGGGTTTGAAAAACTGTTTTTT
-	TRBV6-6	-	TRBJ2-5	CASLGSGQETQYF	TGTGCCAGCCTCGGTAGCGGCCAAGAGACCCAGTACTTC
TRBD1	TRBV6-6	many	TRBJ2-6	CASSNQGARGANVLTF	TGTGCCAGCAGTAACCAGGGGGCGCGTGGGGCCAACGTCCTGACTTTC
-	TRBV29-1	few	TRBJ1-2	CSHPSQYGYTF	TGCAGCCACCCCTCACAGTATGGCTACACCTTC
-	TRBV7-7	-	TRBJ2-3	CASSLEAIGTQYF	TGTGCTAGCAGCTTAGAGGCCATAGGCACGCAGTATTTT
TRBD1	TRBV12-3/TRBV12-4	many	TRBJ2-1	CATRTGTSLYNEQFF	TGTGCCACCCGGACAGGGACGTCGTTATACAATGAGCAGTTCTTC
-	TRBV4-2	many	TRBJ2-7	CASSQEGGQRSSYEQYF	TGTGCCAGCAGCCAAGAAGGTGGGCAGAGATCCTCCTACGAGCAGTACTTC